This T cell receptor beta chain was retrieved from a study of T cell responses to AZD1222 COVID-19 vaccine (dated by TCRdb to about 2021). In terms of the full investigation: AZD1222 recipients with second doses at about 4 weeks or about 12 weeks were pooled, because spike-specific TCR depth and breadth did not differ between schedules. TCR sequencing was performed for about 250 trial participants, of whom 200 to 210 were given two doses of AZD1222 and 26 were given two doses of MenACWY control vaccine. Trial participants were enrolled into age subgroups of 18-55, 56-69 and 70-plus years, which contained around 140, 26 and 57 TCR-sequenced participants, respectively.

On this clone itself: What this receptor recognizes is not known. No per-base quality is available; no much larger clone lies one base away.

The CDR3 regions of human TCRbeta chains were analyzed by immunosequencing. In the paper's pipeline: Repertoire TCRs were matched against a reference library of SARS-CoV-2-specific TCRs generated with the MIRA antigen-specificity platform. Breadth meant the fraction of unique TCRs that were SARS-CoV-2-associated, whereas depth meant the fraction of total T cells that were SARS-CoV-2-associated. Using the MIRA data, each spike-specific TCR was assigned both to the spike region to which the TCR was reactive and to a CD4 or CD8 class. Log10-transformed breadth and depth values were compared by one-way ANOVA with Sidak's multiple comparisons tests. This is the immuneACCESS table as TCRdb keeps it, with only in-frame sequences that have V and J called. A part of the clones is gone; compared with another copy, unresolved V genes explain less than half, and the rest is unexplained. V and J calls and clone size are given by that table; D and trimming were obtained from the DNA. The sample table records about 180,000 clones; 85% to 95% of these occur just once. The top ten hold approximately 2.5% of the sample.

The intended sense of this specimen's time point label: baseline before first vaccination. The vaccinee samples were drawn from two UK trials, COV001 and COV002, one of which was a single-blind randomized controlled phase 2/3 trial testing AZD1222 (ChAdOx1 nCoV-19) in healthy adults. For TCRbeta chain sequencing, PBMC samples from trial participants were taken at day 0 and at day 28 after the second dose. The CDR3 contains 14 residues, cysteine and phenylalanine counted. Of the read, only the CDR3 DNA is kept; its 42 bases are in frame from base 1. As encoded in the germline V gene, CDR1 is SGHRS while CDR2 is YFSETQ. At the junction V is shortened by 8 bases and J by 9 bases; bases outside the gene matches: 12. Broader findings and caveats from the paper: Most participants were white British and females outnumbered males, and the authors suggested that clonal diversity may have been underestimated. In the small 56-69-year group, the increase in depth fell short of significance, most likely because of low power. After two AZD1222 doses, both the breadth and the depth of spike-specific TCRs were significantly higher than at day 0 and than in MenACWY recipients. Because no samples from the day 14 peak response were available, repertoires could be characterized only after the peak T cell response. Only 5 to 7 AZD1222 recipients were SARS-CoV-2 seropositive at baseline, limiting conclusions about previously exposed vaccinees. Epitopes outside the regions mutated in the B.1.351 and B.1.1.7 variants were reportedly recognized by nearly half of the unique spike-specific TCRs. CD4 TCRs associated with the vaccine covered the entire spike protein, and the dominant responses were in regions 160-218 and 743-854.

Sequenced here: peripheral blood, sampled on day 0 of AZD1222 vaccination. The sequence links TRBV5-1 to TRBJ2-1; TRBD2 aligns with 9 central bases. The TCR originated in an adult in good health. In nucleotides, the sequence is TGCGCCAGTCGGCGGACTAGCGTGGGTGGTGAGCAGTTCTTC. This sequence encodes CASRRTSVGGEQFF.